This TCR beta chain came from a study of cytomegalovirus exposure and HLA in healthy donors. Study context: An early release of data contained about 85 million unique TCRs, which came from HLA-typed donors.

Trimming left V 2 bases short and J 2 bases short, with 6 bases between. CDR3 size: 14 residues. From germline, CDR1 is MGHRA and CDR2 YSYEKL. Note on this clone: Its specificity is not known.

Both 60 Vbeta primers and 13 Jbeta primers went into the PCR. The method was immunoSEQ multiplex PCR; TCRdb's version includes in-frame clones alone and lacks a portion of them. Of roughly 81,000 clones listed, 70% to 85% are singletons. Regarding the study as a whole: Accurate HLA-A and HLA-B prediction from TCR beta sequences was reported for most subjects.

Sequencing used PBMCs. V and J are TRBV4-1 and TRBJ1-4; D call uncertain. The sequence derives from a man aged 30 to 39 in good health and CMV-seronegative. CDR3 in DNA: TGCGCCAGCAGCCAAACACAGACTAATGAAAAACTGTTTTTT. Translation: CASSQTQTNEKLFF.